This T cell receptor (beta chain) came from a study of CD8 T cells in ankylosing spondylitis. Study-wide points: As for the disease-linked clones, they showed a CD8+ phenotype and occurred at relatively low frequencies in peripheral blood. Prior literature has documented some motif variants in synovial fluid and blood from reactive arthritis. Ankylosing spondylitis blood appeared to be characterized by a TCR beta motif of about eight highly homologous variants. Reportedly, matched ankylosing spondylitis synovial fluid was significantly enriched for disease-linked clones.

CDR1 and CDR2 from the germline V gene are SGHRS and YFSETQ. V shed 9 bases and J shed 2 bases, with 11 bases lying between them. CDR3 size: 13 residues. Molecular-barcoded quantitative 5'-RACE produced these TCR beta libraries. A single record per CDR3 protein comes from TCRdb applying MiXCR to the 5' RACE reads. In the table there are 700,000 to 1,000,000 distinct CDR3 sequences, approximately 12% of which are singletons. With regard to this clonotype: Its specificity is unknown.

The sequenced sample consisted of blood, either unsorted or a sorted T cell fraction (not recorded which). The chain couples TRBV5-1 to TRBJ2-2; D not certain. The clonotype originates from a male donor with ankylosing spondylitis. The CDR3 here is CATSYFNTGELFF. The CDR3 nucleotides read TGCGCCACCTCCTATTTTAACACCGGGGAGCTGTTTTTT.